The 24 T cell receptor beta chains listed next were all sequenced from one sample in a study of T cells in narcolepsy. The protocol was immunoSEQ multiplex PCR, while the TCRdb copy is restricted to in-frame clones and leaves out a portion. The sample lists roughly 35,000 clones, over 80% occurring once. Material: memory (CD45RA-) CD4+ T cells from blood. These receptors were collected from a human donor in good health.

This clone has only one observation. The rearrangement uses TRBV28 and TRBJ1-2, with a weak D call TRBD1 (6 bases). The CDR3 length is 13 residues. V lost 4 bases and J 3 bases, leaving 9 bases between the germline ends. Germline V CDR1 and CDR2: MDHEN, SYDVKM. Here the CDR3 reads CASSSGGHYGYTF. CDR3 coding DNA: TGTGCCAGCAGTTCTGGGGGCCACTATGGCTACACCTTC.

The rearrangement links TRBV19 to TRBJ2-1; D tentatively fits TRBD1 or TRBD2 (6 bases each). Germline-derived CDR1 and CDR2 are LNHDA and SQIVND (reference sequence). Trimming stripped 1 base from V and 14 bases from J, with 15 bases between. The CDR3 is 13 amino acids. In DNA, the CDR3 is TGTGCCAGTAGTATAGGACAGGCGGGATCGGAGTTCTTC. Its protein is CASSIGQAGSEFF.

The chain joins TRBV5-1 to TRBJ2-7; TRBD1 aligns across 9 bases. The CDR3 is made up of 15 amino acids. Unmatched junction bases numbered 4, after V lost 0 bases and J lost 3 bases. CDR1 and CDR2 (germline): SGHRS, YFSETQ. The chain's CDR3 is CASSLDGTGSYEQYF. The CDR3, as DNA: TGCGCCAGCAGCTTGGATGGGACAGGGAGCTACGAGCAGTACTTC.

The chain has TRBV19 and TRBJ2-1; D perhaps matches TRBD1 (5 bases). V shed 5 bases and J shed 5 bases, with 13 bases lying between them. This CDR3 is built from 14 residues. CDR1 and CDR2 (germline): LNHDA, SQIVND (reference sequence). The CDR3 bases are TGTGCCAGTAGTTCGTTGACAGCCCACAATGAGCAGTTCTTC. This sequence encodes CASSSLTAHNEQFF.

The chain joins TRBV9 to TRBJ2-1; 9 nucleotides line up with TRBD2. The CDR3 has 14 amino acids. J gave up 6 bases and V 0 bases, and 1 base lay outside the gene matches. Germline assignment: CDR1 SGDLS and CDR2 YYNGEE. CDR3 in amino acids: CASSVEAGGNEQFF. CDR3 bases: TGTGCCAGCAGCGTAGAAGCGGGGGGCAATGAGCAGTTCTTC.

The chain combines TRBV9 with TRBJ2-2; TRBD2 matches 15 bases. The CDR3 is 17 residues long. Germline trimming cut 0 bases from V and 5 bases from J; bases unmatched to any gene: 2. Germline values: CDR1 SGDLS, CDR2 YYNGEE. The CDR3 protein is CASSVGTSGRGTGELFF. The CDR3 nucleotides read TGTGCCAGCAGCGTAGGGACTAGCGGGAGGGGTACCGGGGAGCTGTTTTTT.

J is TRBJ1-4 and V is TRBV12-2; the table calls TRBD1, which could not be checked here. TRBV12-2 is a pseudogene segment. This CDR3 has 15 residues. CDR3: CASRFLTGADEKLFF. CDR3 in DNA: TGTGCAAGTCGCTTCCTAACAGGGGCGGATGAAAAACTGTTTTTT.

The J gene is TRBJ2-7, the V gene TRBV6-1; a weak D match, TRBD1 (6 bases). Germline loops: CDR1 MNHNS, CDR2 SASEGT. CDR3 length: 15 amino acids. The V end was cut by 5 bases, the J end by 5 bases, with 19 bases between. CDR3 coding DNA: TGTGCCAGCAGTTTCCTAAAGACAGGTGCCAACGAGCAGTACTTC. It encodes CASSFLKTGANEQYF.

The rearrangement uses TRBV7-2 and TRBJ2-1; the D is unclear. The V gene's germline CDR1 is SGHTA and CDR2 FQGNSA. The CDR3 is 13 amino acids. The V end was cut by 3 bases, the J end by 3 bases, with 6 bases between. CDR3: CASSFSYYNEQFF. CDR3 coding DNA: TGTGCCAGCAGCTTTAGCTACTACAATGAGCAGTTCTTC. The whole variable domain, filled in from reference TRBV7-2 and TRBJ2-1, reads GAGVSQSPSNKVTEKGKDVELRCDPISGHTALYWYRQSLGQGLEFLIYFQGNSAPDKSGLPSDRFSAERTGGSVSTLTIQRTQQEDSAVYLCASSFSYYNEQFFGPGTRLTVL.

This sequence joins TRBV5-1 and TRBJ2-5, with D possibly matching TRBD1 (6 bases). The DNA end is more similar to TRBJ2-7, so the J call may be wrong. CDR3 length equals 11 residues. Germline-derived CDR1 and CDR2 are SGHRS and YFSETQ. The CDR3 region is CASSVGGEQYF. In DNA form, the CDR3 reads TGCGCCAGCAGCGTAGGGGGCGAGCAGTACTTC.

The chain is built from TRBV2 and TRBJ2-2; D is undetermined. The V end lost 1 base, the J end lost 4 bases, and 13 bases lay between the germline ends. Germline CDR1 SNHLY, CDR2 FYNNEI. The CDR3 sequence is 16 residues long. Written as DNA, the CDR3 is TGTGCCAGCAGTGAAGAAGGTGGGGTGGGCACCGGGGAGCTGTTTTTT. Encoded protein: CASSEEGGVGTGELFF.

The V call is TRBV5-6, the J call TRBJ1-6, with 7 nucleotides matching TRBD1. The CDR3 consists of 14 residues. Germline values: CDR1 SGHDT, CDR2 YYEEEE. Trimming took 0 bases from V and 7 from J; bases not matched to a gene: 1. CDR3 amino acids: CASSLDRGNSPLHF. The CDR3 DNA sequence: TGTGCCAGCAGCTTGGACAGGGGCAATTCACCCCTCCACTTT.

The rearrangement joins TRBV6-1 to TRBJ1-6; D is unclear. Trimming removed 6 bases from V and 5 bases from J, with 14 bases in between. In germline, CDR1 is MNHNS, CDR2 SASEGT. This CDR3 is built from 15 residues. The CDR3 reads CASSSRPSNNSPLHF. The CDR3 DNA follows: TGTGCCAGCAGCTCACGCCCGTCCAATAATTCACCCCTCCACTTT.

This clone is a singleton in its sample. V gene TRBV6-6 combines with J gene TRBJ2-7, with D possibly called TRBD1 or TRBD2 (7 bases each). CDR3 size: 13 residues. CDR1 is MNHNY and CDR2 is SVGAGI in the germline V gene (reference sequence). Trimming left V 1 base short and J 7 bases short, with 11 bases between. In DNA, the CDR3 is TGTGCCAGCAGTTACTTCCAGGGGGGGGAGCAGTACTTC. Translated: CASSYFQGGEQYF.

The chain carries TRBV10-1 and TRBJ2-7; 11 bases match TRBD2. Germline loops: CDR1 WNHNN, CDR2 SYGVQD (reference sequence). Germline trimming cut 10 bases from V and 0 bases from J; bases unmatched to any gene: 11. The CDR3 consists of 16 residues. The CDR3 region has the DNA TGCGCCACCTGGACTAGCGGGCTCCATACCTCCTACGAGCAGTACTTC. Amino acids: CATWTSGLHTSYEQYF.

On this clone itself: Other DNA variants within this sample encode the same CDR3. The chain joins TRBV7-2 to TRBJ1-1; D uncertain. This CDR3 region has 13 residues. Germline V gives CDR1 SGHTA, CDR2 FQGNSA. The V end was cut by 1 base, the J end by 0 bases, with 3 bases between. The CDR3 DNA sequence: TGTGCCAGCAGCTTAGAGCTGAACACTGAAGCTTTCTTT. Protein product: CASSLELNTEAFF.

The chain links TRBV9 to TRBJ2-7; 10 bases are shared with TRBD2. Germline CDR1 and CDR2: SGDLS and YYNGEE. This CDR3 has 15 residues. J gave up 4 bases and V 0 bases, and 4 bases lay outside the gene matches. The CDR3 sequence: CASSVGTSGTYEQYF. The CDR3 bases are TGTGCCAGCAGCGTAGGAACTAGCGGGACTTACGAGCAGTACTTC.

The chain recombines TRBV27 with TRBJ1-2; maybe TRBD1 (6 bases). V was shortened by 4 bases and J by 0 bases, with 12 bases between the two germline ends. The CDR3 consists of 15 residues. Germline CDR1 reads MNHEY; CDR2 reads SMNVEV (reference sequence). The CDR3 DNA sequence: TGTGCCAGCAGTTCTGCAGGGGCAACTAACTATGGCTACACCTTC. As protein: CASSSAGATNYGYTF.

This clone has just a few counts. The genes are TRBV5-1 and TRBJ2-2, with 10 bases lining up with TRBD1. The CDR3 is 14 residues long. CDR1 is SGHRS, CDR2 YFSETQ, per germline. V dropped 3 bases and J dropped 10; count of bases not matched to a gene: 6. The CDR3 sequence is CASSSPGQGLELFF. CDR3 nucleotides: TGCGCCAGCAGCTCCCCGGGACAGGGGTTGGAGCTGTTTTTT.

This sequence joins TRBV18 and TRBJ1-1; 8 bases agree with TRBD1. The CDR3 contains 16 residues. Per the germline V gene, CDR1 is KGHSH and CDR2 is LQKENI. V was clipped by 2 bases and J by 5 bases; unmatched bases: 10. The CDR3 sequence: CASSPIRGLSNTEAFF. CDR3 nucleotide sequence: TGTGCCAGCTCACCAATCAGGGGGCTGTCTAATACTGAAGCTTTCTTT.

The CDR3 nucleotides are TGCAGCGTTGGAAAGCAGATGAACACCGGGGAGCTGTTTTTT. It yields the protein CSVGKQMNTGELFF. This rearrangement joins TRBV29-1 to TRBJ2-2; D remains unclear. With 4 bases removed from V and 1 base from J, the gap between germline ends came to 10 bases. CDR3 length: 14 residues. Germline V gene sequence: CDR1 SQVTM, CDR2 ANQGSEA.

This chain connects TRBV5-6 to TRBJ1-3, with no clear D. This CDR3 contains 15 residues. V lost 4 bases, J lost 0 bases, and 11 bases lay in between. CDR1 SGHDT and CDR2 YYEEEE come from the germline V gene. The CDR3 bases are TGTGCCAGCAGCCTCCGCCGGAGCTCTGGAAACACCATATATTTT. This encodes CASSLRRSSGNTIYF.

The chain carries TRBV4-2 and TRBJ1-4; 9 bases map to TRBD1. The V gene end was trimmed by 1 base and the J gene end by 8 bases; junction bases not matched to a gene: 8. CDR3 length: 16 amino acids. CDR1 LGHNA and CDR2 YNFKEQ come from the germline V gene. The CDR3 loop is CASSQVQTGGGEKLFF. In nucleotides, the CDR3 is TGTGCCAGCAGCCAAGTCCAAACAGGGGGCGGGGAAAAACTGTTTTTT.

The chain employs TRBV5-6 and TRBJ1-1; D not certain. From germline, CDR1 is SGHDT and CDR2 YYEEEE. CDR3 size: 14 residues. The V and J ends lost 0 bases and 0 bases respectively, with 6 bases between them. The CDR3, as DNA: TGTGCCAGCAGCTTGGCGTGGGTGAACACTGAAGCTTTCTTT. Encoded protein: CASSLAWVNTEAFF.